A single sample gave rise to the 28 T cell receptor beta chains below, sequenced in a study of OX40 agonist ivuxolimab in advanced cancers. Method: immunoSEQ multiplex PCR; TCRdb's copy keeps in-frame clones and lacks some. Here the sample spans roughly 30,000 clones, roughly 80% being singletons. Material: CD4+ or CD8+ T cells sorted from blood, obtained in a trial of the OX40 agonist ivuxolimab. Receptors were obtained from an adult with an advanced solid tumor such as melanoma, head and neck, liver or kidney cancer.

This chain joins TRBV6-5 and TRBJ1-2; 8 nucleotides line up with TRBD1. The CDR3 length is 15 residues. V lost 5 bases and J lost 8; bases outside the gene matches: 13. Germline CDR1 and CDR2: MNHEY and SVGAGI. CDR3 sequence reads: CASSIGQGRTGGYTF. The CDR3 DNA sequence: TGTGCCAGCAGTATCGGACAGGGAAGGACGGGAGGCTACACCTTC.

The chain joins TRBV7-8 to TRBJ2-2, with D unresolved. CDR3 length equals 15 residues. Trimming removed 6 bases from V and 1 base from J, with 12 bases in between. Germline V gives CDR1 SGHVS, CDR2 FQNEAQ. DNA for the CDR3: TGTGCCAGCAGTAAAAGACGGATGAACACCGGGGAGCTGTTTTTT. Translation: CASSKRRMNTGELFF.

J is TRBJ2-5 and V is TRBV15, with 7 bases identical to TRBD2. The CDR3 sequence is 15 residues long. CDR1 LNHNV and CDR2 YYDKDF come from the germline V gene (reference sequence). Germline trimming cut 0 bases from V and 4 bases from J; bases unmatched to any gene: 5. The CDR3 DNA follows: TGTGCCACCAGCAGAGATGGGAGGGAGGGAGAGACCCAGTACTTC. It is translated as CATSRDGREGETQYF.

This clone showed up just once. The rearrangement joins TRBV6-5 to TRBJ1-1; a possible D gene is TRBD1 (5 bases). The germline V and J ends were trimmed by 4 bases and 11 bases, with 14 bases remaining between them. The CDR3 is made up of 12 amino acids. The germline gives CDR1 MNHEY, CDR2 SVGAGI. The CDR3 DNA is TGTGCCAGCAGTTCCGGGGCCGGGAACGCTTTCTTT. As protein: CASSSGAGNAFF.

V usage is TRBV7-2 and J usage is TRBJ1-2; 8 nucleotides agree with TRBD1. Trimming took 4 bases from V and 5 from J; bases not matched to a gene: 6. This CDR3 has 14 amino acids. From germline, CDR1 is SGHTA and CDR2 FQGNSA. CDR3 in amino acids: CASSSGQGVYGYTF. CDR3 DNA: TGTGCCAGCAGCTCAGGACAGGGAGTGTATGGCTACACCTTC.

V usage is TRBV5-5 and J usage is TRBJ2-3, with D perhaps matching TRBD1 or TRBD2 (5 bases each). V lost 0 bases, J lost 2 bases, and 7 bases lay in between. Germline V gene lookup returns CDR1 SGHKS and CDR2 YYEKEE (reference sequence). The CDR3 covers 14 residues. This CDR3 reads CASSLGGTTDTQYF. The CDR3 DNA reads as TGTGCCAGCAGCTTGGGGGGGACCACAGATACGCAGTATTTT.

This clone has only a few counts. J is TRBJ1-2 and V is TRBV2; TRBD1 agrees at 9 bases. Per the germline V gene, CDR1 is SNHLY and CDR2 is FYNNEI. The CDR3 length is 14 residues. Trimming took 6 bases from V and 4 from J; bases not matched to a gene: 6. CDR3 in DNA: TGTGCCAGCAGGGGGACAGGGTCCACCTATGGCTACACCTTC. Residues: CASRGTGSTYGYTF.

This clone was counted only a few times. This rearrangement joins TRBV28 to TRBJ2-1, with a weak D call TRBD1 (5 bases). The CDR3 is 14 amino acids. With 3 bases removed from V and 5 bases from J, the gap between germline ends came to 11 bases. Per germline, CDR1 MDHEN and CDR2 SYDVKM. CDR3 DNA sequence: TGTGCCAGCAGTTTCGGAAGGGGTGACAATGAGCAGTTCTTC. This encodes CASSFGRGDNEQFF.

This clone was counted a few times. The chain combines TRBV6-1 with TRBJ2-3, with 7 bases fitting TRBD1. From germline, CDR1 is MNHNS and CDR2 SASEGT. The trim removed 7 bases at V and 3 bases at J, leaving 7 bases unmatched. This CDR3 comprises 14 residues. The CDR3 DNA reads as TGTGCCAGCAACAGGGGTGGGTGGACAGATACGCAGTATTTT. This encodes CASNRGGWTDTQYF.

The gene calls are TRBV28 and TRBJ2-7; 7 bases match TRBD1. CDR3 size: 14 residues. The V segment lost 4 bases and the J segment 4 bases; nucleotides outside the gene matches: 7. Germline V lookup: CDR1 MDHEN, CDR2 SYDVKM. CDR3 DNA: TGTGCCAGCAGTTCCGACAGGGAAGTTTACGAGCAGTACTTC. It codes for CASSSDREVYEQYF.

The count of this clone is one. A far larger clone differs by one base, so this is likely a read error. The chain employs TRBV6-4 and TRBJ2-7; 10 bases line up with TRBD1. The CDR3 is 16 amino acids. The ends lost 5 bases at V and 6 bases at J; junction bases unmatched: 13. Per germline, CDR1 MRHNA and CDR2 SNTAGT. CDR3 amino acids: CASSSRPGQGYIEQYF. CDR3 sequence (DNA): TGTGCCAGCAGTTCAAGACCGGGACAGGGGTACATCGAGCAGTACTTC.

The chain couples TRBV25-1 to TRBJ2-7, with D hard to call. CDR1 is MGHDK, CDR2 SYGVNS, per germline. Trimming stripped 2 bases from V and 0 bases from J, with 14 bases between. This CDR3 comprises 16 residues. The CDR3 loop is CASSERGFLSSYEQYF. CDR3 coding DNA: TGTGCCAGCAGTGAACGTGGGTTCTTAAGCTCCTACGAGCAGTACTTC.

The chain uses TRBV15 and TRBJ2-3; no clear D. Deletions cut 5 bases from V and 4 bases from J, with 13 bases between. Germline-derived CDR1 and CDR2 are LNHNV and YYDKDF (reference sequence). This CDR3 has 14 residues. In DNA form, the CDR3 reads TGTGCCACCAGCCCCCGCCTTGGACCAGATACGCAGTATTTT. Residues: CATSPRLGPDTQYF.

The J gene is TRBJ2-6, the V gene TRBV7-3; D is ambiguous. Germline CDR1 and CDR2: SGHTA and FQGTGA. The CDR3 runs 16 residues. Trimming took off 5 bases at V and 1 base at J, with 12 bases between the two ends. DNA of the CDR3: TGTGCCAGCAGCCCAACCCAAGGGTCTGGGGCCAACGTCCTGACTTTC. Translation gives CASSPTQGSGANVLTF. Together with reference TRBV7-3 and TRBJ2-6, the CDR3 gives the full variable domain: GAGVSQTPSNKVTEKGKYVELRCDPISGHTALYWYRQSLGQGPEFLIYFQGTGAADDSGLPNDRFFAVRPEGSVSTLKIQRTERGDSAVYLCASSPTQGSGANVLTFGAGSRLTVL.

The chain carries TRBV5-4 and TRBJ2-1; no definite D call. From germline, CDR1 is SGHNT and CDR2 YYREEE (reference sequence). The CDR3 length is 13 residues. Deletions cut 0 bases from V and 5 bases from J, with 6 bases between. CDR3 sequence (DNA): TGTGCCAGCAGCTTGGCCGGAGACAATGAGCAGTTCTTC. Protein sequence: CASSLAGDNEQFF.

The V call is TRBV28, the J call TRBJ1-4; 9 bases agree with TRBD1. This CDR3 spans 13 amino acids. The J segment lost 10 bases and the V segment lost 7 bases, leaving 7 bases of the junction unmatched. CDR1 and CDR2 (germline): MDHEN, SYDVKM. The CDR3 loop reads CASIRTGDGKLFF. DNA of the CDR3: TGTGCCAGCATCCGGACAGGGGACGGAAAACTGTTTTTT.

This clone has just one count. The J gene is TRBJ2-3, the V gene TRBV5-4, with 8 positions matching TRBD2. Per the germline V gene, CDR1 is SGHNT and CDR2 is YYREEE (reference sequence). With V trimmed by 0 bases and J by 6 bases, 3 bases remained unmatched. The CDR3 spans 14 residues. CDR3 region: CASSLVGRGDTQYF. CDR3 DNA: TGTGCCAGCAGCTTGGTCGGGAGGGGCGATACGCAGTATTTT.

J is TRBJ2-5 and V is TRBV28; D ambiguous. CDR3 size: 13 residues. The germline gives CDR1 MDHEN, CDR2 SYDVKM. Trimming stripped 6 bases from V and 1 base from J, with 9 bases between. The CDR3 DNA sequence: TGTGCCAGCAGCCTCAGGCCCCAAGAGACCCAGTACTTC. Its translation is CASSLRPQETQYF.

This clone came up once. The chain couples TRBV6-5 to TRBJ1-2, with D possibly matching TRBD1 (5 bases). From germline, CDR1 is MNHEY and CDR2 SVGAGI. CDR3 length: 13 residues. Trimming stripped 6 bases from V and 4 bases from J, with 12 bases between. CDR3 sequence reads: CASRGPGGYGYTF. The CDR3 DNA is TGTGCCAGCAGGGGCCCGGGGGGCTATGGCTACACCTTC.

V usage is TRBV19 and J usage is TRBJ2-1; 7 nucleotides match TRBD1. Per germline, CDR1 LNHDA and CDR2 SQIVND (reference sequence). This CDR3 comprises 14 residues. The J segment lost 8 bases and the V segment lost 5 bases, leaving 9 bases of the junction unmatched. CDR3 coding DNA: TGTGCCAGTAGTCCGACAGGGTGGAACCATGAGCAGTTCTTC. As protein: CASSPTGWNHEQFF.

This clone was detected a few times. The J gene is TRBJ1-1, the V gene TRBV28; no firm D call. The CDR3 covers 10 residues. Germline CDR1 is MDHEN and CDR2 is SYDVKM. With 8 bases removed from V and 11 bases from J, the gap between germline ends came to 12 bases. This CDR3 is CASGPVKAFF. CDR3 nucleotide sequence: TGTGCCAGCGGGCCCGTTAAGGCTTTCTTT.

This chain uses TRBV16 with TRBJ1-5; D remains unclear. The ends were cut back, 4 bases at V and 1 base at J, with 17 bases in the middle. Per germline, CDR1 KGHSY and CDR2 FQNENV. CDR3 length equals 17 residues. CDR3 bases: TGTGCCAGCAGCCTTACCAGCGCGGCTTGGAGCAATCAGCCCCAGCATTTT. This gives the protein CASSLTSAAWSNQPQHF. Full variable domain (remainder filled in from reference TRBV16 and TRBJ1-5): GEEVAQTPKHLVRGEGQKAKLYCAPIKGHSYVFWYQQVLKNEFKFLISFQNENVFDETGMPKERFSAKCLPNSPCSLEIQATKLEDSAVYFCASSLTSAAWSNQPQHFGDGTRLSIL.

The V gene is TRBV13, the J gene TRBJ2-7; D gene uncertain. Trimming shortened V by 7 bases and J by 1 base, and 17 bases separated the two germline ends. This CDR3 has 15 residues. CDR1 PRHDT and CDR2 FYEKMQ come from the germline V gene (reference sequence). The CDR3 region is CASTSSRGDSYEQYF. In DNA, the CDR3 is TGTGCCAGCACCTCCAGTCGCGGAGATTCCTACGAGCAGTACTTC.

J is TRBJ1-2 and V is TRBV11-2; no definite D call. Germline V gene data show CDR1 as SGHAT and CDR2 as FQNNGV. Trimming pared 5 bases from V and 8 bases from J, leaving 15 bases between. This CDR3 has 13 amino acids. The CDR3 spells CASSLSGSGGYTF. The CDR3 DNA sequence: TGTGCCAGCAGCCTCTCGGGGTCTGGGGGCTACACCTTC.

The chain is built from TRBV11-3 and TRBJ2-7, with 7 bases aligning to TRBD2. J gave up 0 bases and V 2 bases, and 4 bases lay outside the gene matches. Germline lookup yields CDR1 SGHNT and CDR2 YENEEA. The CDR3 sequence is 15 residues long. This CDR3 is CASSLRGGNSYEQYF. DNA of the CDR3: TGTGCCAGCAGCTTAAGGGGAGGGAACTCCTACGAGCAGTACTTC.

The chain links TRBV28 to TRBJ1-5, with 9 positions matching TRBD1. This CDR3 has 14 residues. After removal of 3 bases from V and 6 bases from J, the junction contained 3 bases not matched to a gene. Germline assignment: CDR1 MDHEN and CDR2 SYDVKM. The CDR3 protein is CASSFGDRAQPQHF. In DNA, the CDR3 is TGTGCCAGCAGTTTTGGGGACAGGGCTCAGCCCCAGCATTTT.

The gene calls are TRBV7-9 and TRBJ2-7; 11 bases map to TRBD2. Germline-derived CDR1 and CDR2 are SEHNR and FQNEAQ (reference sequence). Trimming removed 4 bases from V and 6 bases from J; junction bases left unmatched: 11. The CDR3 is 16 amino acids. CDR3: CASSSKTSGKAIEQYF. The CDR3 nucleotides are TGTGCCAGCAGCTCGAAGACTAGCGGGAAAGCTATCGAGCAGTACTTC.

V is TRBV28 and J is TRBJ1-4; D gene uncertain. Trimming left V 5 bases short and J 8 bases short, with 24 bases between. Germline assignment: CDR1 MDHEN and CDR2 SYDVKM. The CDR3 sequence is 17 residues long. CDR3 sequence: CASSPTGAPRGNEKLFF. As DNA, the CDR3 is TGTGCCAGCAGTCCTACCGGCGCCCCGCGGGGAAACGAAAAACTGTTTTTT.